Listed here are 8 T cell receptor beta chains from one sample, sequenced in a study of T-cell reconstitution after alpha-beta-depleted transplantation in children. The TCRbeta library was prepared with unique molecular identifiers. MiXCR, run by TCRdb on the PCR reads, gives a single entry per CDR3 protein. The table records hundreds of thousands of distinct CDR3 sequences, roughly 14% of them present only once. Sequencing was performed on PBMCs, taken before TCRalphabeta/CD19-depleted stem cell transplant. These receptors all come from a girl aged 2-10 years with congenital amegakaryocytic thrombocytopenia, due to receive a stem cell transplant.

The V call is TRBV20-1, the J call TRBJ2-3; a weak D match, TRBD1 (6 bases). CDR3 size: 14 residues. Germline loops: CDR1 DFQATT, CDR2 SNEGSKA (reference sequence). Trimming stripped 3 bases from V and 4 bases from J, with 14 bases between. In DNA form, the CDR3 reads TGCAGTGCTAGTAGGGGGACCTGGGCAGATACGCAGTATTTT. Translated, it gives CSASRGTWADTQYF.

The chain has TRBV7-8 and TRBJ1-3; D call uncertain. CDR1 and CDR2 (germline): SGHVS, FQNEAQ. Deletions cut 2 bases from V and 0 bases from J, with 5 bases between. The CDR3 spans 14 residues. CDR3 sequence: CASSLSNSGNTIYF. The CDR3 region has the DNA TGTGCCAGCAGCTTATCGAACTCTGGAAACACCATATATTTT. Together with reference TRBV7-8 and TRBJ1-3, the CDR3 gives the full variable domain: GAGVSQSPRYKVAKRGQDVALRCDPISGHVSLFWYQQALGQGPEFLTYFQNEAQLDKSGLPSDRFFAERPEGSVSTLKIQRTQQEDSAVYLCASSLSNSGNTIYFGEGSWLTVV.

The genes are TRBV6-5 and TRBJ2-3; the D gene is possibly TRBD2 (7 bases). The CDR3 is 18 residues long. Trimming removed 0 bases from V and 2 bases from J, with 18 bases in between. Germline lookup yields CDR1 MNHEY and CDR2 SVGAGI. The CDR3 reads CASSYSHSVAGATDTQYF. The CDR3 DNA sequence: TGTGCCAGCAGTTACTCCCATAGTGTGGCGGGGGCCACAGATACGCAGTATTTT.

This clonotype showed up just a few times. The gene calls are TRBV7-9 and TRBJ2-2; D remains ambiguous. CDR1 and CDR2 (germline): SEHNR, FQNEAQ (reference sequence). Trimming took off 3 bases at V and 6 bases at J, with 11 bases between the two ends. This CDR3 spans 14 amino acids. Here the CDR3 DNA reads TGTGCCAGCAGCTTGTCCGGTCTACCCGGGGAGCTGTTTTTT. It translates to CASSLSGLPGELFF. Supplemented by reference TRBV7-9 and TRBJ2-2, the full variable domain reads DTGVSQNPRHKITKRGQNVTFRCDPISEHNRLYWYRQTLGQGPEFLTYFQNEAQLEKSRLLSDRFSAERPKGSFSTLEIQRTEQGDSAMYLCASSLSGLPGELFFGEGSRLTVL.

J is TRBJ2-1 and V is TRBV11-2, with 12 nucleotides matching TRBD2. CDR3 size: 16 residues. Trimming at V came to 4 bases and at J to 6 bases, leaving 7 bases not matched to a gene. CDR1 is SGHAT, CDR2 FQNNGV, per germline. CDR3 region: CASSSQTSGSLNEQFF. CDR3 nucleotides: TGTGCCAGCAGCTCGCAGACTAGCGGGAGCCTCAATGAGCAGTTCTTC.

Ten or more counts support this clonotype. This rearrangement joins TRBV5-1 to TRBJ2-2; TRBD2 might be the D (6 bases). This CDR3 has 16 amino acids. The V end lost 0 bases, the J end lost 0 bases, and 9 bases lay between the germline ends. Germline V gene data show CDR1 as SGHRS and CDR2 as YFSETQ. The CDR3 DNA reads TGCGCCAGCAGCTTGGAGTCGGGAGCGAACACCGGGGAGCTGTTTTTT. It yields the protein CASSLESGANTGELFF.

The chain combines TRBV20-1 with TRBJ2-1, with D possibly being TRBD2 (5 bases). This CDR3 is 15 amino acids long. Trimming stripped 5 bases from V and 7 bases from J, with 21 bases between. Germline V gives CDR1 DFQATT, CDR2 SNEGSKA (reference sequence). The CDR3 spells CSAPSSLAYINEQFF. The CDR3 DNA reads TGCAGTGCTCCATCTTCGTTAGCGTATATAAATGAGCAGTTCTTC.

This clonotype occurred many times. J is TRBJ1-1 and V is TRBV20-1, with 7 bases lining up with TRBD1. The CDR3 consists of 13 residues. From germline, CDR1 is DFQATT and CDR2 SNEGSKA (reference sequence). With 6 bases clipped from V and 4 bases from J, the junction kept 8 bases outside the gene matches. CDR3 in DNA: TGCAGTGCGGGTGGACAGGACGGCACTGAAGCTTTCTTT. It codes for CSAGGQDGTEAFF.